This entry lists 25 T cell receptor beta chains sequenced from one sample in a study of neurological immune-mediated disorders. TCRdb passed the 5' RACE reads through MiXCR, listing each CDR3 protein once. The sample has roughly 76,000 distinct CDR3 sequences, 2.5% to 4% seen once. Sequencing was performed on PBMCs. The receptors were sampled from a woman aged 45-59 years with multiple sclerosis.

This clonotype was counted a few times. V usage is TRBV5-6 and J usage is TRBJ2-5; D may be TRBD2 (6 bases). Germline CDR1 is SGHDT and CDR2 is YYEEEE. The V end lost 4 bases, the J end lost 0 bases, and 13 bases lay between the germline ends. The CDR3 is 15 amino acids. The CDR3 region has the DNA TGTGCCAGCAGCGAGACCCTAGCGTACCAAGAGACCCAGTACTTC. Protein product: CASSETLAYQETQYF.

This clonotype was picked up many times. The CDR3 DNA reads as TGTGCCAGCAGCTTAGCGGAAGGCGGGATGCTCGGGGAGCTGTTTTTT. Translation gives CASSLAEGGMLGELFF. V gene TRBV7-6 combines with J gene TRBJ2-2; perhaps TRBD2 as D (6 bases). Germline V gene data show CDR1 as SGHVS and CDR2 as FNYEAQ. The CDR3 is 16 residues long. Trimming stripped 0 bases from V and 7 bases from J, with 15 bases between.

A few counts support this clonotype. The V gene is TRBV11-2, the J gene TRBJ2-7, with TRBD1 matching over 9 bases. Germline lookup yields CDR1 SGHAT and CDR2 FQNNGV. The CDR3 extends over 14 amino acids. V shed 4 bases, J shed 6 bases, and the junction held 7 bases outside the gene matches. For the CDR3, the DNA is TGTGCCAGCAGCTATCGGACAGGGGTTCCCGAGCAGTACTTC. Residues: CASSYRTGVPEQYF. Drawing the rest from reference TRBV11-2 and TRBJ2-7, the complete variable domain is EAGVAQSPRYKIIEKRQSVAFWCNPISGHATLYWYQQILGQGPKLLIQFQNNGVVDDSQLPKDRFSAERLKGVDSTLKIQPAKLEDSAVYLCASSYRTGVPEQYFGPGTRLTVT.

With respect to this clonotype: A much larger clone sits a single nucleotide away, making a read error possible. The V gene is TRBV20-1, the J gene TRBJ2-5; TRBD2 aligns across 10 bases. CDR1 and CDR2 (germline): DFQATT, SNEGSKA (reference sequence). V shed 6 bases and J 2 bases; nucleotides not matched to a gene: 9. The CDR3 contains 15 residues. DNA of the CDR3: TGCAGTGCCACCCAGAATAGCGGGGGGCAAGAGACCCAGTACTTC. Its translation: CSATQNSGGQETQYF.

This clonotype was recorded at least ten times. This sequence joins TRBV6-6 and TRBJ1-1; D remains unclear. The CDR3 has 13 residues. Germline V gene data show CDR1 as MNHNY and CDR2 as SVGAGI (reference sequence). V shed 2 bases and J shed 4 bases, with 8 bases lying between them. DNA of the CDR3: TGTGCCAGCAGTTACGGGGTCGGCACTGAAGCTTTCTTT. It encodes CASSYGVGTEAFF.

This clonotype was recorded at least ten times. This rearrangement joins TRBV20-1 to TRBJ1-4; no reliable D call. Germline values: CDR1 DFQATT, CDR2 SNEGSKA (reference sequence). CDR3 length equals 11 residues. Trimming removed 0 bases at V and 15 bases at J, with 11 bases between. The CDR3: CSARDRVSVFF. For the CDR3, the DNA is TGCAGTGCTAGAGATCGGGTATCAGTGTTTTTT.

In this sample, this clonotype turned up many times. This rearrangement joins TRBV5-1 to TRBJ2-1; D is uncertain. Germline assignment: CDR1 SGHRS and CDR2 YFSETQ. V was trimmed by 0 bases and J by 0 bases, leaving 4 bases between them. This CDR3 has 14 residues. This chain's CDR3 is CASSLGPSYNEQFF. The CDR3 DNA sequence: TGCGCCAGCAGCTTGGGGCCCTCCTACAATGAGCAGTTCTTC.

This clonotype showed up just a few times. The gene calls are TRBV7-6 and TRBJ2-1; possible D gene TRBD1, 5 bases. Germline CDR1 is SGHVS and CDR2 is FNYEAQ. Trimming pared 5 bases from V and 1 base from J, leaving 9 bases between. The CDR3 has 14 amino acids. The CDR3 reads CASSPRQSYNEQFF. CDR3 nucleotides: TGTGCCAGCAGCCCCCGACAGTCCTACAATGAGCAGTTCTTC. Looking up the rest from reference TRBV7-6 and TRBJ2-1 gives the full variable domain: GAGVSQSPRYKVTKRGQDVALRCDPISGHVSLYWYRQALGQGPEFLTYFNYEAQQDKSGLPNDRFSAERPEGSISTLTIQRTEQRDSAMYRCASSPRQSYNEQFFGPGTRLTVL.

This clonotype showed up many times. CDR3 bases: TGTGCCAGCAGAGTCCCGGGACTTTATGAAGCTTTCTTT. Residues: CASRVPGLYEAFF. The V and J genes are TRBV28 and TRBJ1-1; D is perhaps TRBD1 (5 bases). CDR3 length: 13 residues. The V and J ends lost 6 bases and 7 bases respectively, with 15 bases between them. Germline CDR1 reads MDHEN; CDR2 reads SYDVKM.

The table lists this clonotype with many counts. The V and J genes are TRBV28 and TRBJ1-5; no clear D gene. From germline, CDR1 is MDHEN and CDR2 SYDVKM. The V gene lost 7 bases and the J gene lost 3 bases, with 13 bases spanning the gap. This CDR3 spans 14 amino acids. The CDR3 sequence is CASTVGQLNQPQHF. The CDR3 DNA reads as TGTGCCAGCACCGTTGGTCAGCTCAATCAGCCCCAGCATTTT.

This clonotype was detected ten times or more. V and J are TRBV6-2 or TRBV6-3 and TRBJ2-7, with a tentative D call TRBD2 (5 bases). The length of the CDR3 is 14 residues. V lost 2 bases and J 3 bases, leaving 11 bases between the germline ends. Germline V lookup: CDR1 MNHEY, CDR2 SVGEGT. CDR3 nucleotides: TGTGCCAGCAGTTACGATGTGGGAGTCTACGAGCAGTACTTC. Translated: CASSYDVGVYEQYF.

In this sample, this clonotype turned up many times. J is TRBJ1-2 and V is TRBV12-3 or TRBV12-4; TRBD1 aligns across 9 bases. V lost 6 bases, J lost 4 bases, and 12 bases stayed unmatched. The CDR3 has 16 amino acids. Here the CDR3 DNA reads TGTGCCAGCAGCGAACCCGGGACAGGGTCGGGCTATGGCTACACCTTC. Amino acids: CASSEPGTGSGYGYTF.

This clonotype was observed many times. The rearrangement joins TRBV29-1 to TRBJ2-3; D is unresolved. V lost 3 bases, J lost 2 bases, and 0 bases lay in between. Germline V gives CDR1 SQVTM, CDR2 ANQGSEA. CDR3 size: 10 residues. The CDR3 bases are TGCAGCGTTGACACAGATACGCAGTATTTT. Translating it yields CSVDTDTQYF.

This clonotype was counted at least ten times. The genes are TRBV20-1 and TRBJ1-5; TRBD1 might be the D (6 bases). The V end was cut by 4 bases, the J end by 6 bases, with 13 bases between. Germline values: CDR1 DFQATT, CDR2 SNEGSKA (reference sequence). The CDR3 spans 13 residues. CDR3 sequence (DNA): TGCAGTGCTATAGGACAGCCCGGTCAGCCCCAGCATTTT. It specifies CSAIGQPGQPQHF.

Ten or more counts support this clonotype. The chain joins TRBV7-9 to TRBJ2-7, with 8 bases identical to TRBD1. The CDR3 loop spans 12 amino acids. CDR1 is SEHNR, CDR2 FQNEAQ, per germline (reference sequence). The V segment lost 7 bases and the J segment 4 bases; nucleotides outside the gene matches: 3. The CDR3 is CASIRTGYEQYF. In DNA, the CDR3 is TGTGCCAGCATCAGGACAGGGTACGAGCAGTACTTC. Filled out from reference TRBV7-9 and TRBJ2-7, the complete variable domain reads DTGVSQNPRHKITKRGQNVTFRCDPISEHNRLYWYRQTLGQGPEFLTYFQNEAQLEKSRLLSDRFSAERPKGSFSTLEIQRTEQGDSAMYLCASIRTGYEQYFGPGTRLTVT.

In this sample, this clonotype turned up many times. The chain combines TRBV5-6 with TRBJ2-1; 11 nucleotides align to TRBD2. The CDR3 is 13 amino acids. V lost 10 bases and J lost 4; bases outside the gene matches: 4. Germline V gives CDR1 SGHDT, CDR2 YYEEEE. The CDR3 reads CAGTSGRYNEQFF. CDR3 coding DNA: TGTGCCGGGACTAGCGGACGATACAATGAGCAGTTCTTC.

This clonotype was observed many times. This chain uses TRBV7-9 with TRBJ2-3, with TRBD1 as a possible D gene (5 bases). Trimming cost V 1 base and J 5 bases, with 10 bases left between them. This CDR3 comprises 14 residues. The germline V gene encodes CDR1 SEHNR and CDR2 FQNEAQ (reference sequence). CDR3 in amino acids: CASSLVPGQDTQYF. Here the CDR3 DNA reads TGTGCCAGCAGCTTAGTACCCGGACAAGATACGCAGTATTTT.

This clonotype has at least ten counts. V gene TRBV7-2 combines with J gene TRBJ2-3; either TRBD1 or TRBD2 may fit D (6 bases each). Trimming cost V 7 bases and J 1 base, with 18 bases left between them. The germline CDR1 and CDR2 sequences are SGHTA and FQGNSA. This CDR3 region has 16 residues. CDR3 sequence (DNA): TGTGCCAGCACCTCTGGGGGGTGGGGGCGCACAGATACGCAGTATTTT. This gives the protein CASTSGGWGRTDTQYF. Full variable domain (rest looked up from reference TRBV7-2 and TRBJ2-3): GAGVSQSPSNKVTEKGKDVELRCDPISGHTALYWYRQSLGQGLEFLIYFQGNSAPDKSGLPSDRFSAERTGGSVSTLTIQRTQQEDSAVYLCASTSGGWGRTDTQYFGPGTRLTVL.

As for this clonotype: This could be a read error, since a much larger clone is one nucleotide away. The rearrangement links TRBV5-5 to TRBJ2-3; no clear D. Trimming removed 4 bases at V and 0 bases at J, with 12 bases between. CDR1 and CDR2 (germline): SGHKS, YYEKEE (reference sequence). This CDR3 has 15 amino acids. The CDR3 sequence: CASSPHLVSTDTQYF. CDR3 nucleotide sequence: TGTGCCAGCAGCCCTCACCTTGTTAGCACAGATACGCAGTATTTT.

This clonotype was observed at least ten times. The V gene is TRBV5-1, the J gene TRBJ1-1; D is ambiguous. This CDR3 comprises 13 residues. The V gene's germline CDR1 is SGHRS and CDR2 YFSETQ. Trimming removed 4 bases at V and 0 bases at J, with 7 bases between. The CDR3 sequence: CASSRSMNTEAFF. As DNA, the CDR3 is TGCGCCAGCAGCCGCAGCATGAACACTGAAGCTTTCTTT.

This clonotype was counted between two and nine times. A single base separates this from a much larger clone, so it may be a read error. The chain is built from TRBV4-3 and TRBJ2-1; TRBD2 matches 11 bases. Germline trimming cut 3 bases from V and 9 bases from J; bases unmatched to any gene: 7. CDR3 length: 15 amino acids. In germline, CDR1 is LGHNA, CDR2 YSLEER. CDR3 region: CASSHNSGRASEQFF. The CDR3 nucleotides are TGCGCCAGCAGCCATAATAGCGGGAGGGCAAGTGAGCAGTTCTTC.

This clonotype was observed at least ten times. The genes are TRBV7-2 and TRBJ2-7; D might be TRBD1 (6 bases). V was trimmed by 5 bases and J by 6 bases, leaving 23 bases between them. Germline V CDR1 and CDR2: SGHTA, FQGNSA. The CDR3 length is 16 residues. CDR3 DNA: TGTGCCAGCAGCCAGCCCGAAGTCACAGGGCAAGCCGAGCAGTACTTC. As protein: CASSQPEVTGQAEQYF.

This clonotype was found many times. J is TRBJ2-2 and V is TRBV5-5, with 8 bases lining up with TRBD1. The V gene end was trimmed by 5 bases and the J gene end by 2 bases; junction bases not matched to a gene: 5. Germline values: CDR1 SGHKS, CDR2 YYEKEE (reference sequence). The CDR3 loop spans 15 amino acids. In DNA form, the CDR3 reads TGTGCCAGCAGTCGGACAGGGAAAAACACCGGGGAGCTGTTTTTT. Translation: CASSRTGKNTGELFF. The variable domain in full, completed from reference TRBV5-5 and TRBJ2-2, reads DAGVTQSPTHLIKTRGQQVTLRCSPISGHKSVSWYQQVLGQGPQFIFQYYEKEERGRGNFPDRFSARQFPNYSSELNVNALLLGDSALYLCASSRTGKNTGELFFGEGSRLTVL.

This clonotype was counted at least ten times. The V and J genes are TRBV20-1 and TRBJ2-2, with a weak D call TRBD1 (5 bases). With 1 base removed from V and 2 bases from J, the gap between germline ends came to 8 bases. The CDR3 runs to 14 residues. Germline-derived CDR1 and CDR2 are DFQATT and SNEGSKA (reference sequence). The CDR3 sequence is CSARGTKNTGELFF. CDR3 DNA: TGCAGTGCTAGAGGGACAAAAAACACCGGGGAGCTGTTTTTT.

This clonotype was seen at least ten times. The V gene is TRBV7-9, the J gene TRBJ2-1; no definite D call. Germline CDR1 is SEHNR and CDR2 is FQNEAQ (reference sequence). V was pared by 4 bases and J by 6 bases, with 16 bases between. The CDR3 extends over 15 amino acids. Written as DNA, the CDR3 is TGTGCCAGCAGCTCCCGAGGAAGGAGAAGCAATGAGCAGTTCTTC. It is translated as CASSSRGRRSNEQFF. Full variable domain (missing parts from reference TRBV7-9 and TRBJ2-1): DTGVSQNPRHKITKRGQNVTFRCDPISEHNRLYWYRQTLGQGPEFLTYFQNEAQLEKSRLLSDRFSAERPKGSFSTLEIQRTEQGDSAMYLCASSSRGRRSNEQFFGPGTRLTVL.